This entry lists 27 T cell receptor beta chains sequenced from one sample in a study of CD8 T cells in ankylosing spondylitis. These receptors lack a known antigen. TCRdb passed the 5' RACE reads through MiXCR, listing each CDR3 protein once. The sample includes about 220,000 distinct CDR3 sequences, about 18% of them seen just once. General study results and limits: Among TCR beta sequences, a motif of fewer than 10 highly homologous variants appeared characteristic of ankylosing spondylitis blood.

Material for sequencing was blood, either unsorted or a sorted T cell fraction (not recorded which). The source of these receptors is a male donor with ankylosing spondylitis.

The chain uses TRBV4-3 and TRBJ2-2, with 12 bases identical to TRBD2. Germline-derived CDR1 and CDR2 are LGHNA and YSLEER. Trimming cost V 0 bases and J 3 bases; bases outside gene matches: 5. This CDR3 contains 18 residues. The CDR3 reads CASSQDPTSGSYTGELFF. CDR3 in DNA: TGCGCCAGCAGCCAAGACCCGACTAGCGGGAGTTACACCGGGGAGCTGTTTTTT.

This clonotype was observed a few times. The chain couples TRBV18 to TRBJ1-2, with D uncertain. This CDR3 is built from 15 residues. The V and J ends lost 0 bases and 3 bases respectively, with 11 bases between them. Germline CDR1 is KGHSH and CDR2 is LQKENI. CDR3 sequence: CASSPPSASYYGYTF. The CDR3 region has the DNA TGTGCCAGCTCACCACCGTCTGCTAGCTACTATGGCTACACCTTC.

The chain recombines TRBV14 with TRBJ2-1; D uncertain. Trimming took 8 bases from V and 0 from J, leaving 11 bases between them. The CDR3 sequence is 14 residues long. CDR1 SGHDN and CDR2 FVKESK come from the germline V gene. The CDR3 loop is CASGVLSSYNEQFF. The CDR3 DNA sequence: TGTGCCAGCGGGGTCCTCAGCTCCTACAATGAGCAGTTCTTC.

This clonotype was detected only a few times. The CDR3 sequence: CASSVGVNKIYEQYF. The CDR3, as DNA: TGTGCCAGCAGCGTAGGTGTAAACAAGATCTACGAGCAGTACTTC. V usage is TRBV9 and J usage is TRBJ2-7; D is unresolved. CDR3 size: 15 residues. Trimming left V 0 bases short and J 3 bases short, with 13 bases between. The V gene's germline CDR1 is SGDLS and CDR2 YYNGEE.

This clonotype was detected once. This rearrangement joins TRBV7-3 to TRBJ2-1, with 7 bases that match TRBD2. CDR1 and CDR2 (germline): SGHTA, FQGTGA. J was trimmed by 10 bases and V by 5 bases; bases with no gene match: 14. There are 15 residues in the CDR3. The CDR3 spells CASSPLLAPPGEQFF. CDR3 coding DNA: TGTGCCAGCAGCCCCTTACTAGCGCCGCCGGGGGAGCAGTTCTTC.

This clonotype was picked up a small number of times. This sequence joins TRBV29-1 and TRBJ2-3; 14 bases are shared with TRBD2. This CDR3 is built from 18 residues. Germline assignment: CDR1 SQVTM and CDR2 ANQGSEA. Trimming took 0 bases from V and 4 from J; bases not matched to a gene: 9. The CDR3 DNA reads TGCAGCGTTGAAGATCTAAGAGGGACTAGCGGGGGACCAGATACGCAGTATTTT. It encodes CSVEDLRGTSGGPDTQYF.

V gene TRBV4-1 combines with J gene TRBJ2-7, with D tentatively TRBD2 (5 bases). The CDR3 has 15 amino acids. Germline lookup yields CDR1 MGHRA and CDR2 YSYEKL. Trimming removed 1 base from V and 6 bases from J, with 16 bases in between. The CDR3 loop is CASSQGEGPPREQYF. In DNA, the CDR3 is TGCGCCAGCAGCCAAGGTGAGGGCCCCCCTCGCGAGCAGTACTTC.

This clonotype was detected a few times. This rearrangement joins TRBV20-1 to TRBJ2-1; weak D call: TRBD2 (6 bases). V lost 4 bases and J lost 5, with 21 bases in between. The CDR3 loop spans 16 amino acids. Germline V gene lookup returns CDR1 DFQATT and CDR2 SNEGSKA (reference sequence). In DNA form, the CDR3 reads TGCAGTGCTATAGGCGGGACTCTGGCTGTCCACAATGAGCAGTTCTTC. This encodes CSAIGGTLAVHNEQFF.

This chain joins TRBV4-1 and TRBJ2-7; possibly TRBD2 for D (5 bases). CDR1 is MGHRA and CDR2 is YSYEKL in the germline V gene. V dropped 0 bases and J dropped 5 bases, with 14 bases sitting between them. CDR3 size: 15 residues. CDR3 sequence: CASSQDAGVQDEQYF. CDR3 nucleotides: TGCGCCAGCAGCCAAGATGCCGGGGTTCAGGACGAGCAGTACTTC.

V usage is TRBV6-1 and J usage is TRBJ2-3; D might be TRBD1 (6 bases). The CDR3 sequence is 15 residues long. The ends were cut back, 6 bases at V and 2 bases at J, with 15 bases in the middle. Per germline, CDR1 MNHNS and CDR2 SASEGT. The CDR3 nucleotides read TGTGCCAGCAGAATATTGGCAGGGGCCACAGATACGCAGTATTTT. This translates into CASRILAGATDTQYF.

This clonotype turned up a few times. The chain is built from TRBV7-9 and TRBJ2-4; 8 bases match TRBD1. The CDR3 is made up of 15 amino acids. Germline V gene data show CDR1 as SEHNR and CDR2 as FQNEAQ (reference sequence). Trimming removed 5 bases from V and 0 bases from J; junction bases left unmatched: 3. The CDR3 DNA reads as TGTGCCAGCAGCCCACAGGGGGTAGCCAAAAACATTCAGTACTTC. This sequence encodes CASSPQGVAKNIQYF.

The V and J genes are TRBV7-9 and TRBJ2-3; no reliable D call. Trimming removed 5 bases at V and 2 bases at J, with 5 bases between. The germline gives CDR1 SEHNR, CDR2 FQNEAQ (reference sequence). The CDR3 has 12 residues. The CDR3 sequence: CASSRFTDTQYF. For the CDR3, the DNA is TGTGCCAGCAGCCGCTTCACAGATACGCAGTATTTT.

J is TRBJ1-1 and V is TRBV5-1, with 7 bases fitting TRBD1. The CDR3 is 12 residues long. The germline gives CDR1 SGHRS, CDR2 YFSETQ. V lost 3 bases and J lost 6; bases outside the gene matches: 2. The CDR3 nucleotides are TGCGCCAGCAGCTGGGACAGCTCTGAAGCTTTCTTT. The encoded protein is CASSWDSSEAFF.

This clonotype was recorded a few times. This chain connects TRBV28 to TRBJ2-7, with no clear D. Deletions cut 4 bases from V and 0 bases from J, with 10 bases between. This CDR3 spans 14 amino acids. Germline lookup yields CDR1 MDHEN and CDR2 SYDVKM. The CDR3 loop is CASSSQRDSYEQYF. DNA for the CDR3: TGTGCCAGCAGTTCTCAAAGAGACTCCTACGAGCAGTACTTC. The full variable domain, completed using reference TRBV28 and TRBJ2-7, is DVKVTQSSRYLVKRTGEKVFLECVQDMDHENMFWYRQDPGLGLRLIYFSYDVKMKEKGDIPEGYSVSREKKERFSLILESASTNQTSMYLCASSSQRDSYEQYFGPGTRLTVT.

The CDR3 spells CSVAPGQGREQYF. As DNA, the CDR3 is TGCAGCGTTGCGCCAGGACAGGGACGCGAGCAGTACTTC. The chain couples TRBV29-1 to TRBJ2-7, with 8 bases that match TRBD1. This CDR3 contains 13 residues. J gave up 6 bases and V 4 bases, and 8 bases lay outside the gene matches. CDR1 SQVTM and CDR2 ANQGSEA come from the germline V gene.

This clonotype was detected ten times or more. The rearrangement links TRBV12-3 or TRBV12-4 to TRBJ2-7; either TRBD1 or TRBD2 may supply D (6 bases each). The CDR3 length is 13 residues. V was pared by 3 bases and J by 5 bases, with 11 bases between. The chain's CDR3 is CASSFGGWDEQYF. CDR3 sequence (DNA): TGTGCCAGCAGTTTCGGGGGCTGGGACGAGCAGTACTTC.

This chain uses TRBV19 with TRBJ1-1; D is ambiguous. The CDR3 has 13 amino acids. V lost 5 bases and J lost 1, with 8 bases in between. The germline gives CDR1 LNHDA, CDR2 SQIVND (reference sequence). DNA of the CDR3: TGTGCCAGTAGTTTTTCCGAGAACACTGAAGCTTTCTTT. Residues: CASSFSENTEAFF.

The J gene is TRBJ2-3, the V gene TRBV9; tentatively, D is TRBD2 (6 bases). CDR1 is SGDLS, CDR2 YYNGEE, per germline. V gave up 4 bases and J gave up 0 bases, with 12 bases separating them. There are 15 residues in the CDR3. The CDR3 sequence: CASSTQRASTDTQYF. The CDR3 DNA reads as TGTGCCAGCAGCACTCAGCGGGCTAGCACAGATACGCAGTATTTT.

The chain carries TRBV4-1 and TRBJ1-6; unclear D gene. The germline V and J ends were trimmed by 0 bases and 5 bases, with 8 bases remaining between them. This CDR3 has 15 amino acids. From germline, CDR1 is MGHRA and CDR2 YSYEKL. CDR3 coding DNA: TGCGCCAGCAGCCAAGAGTACAGAAATAATTCACCCCTCCACTTT. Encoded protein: CASSQEYRNNSPLHF.

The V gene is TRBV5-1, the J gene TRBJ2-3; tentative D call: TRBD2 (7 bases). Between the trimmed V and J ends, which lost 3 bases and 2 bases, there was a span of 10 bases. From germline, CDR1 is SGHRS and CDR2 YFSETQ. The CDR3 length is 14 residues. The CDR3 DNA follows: TGCGCCAGCAGCTGGGAGGGGGACACAGATACGCAGTATTTT. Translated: CASSWEGDTDTQYF.

This chain's CDR3 is CASSYAANTEAFF. DNA of the CDR3: TGTGCCAGCAGTTACGCAGCGAACACTGAAGCTTTCTTT. The chain combines TRBV6-5 with TRBJ1-1; D not resolved. The CDR3 has 13 amino acids. Germline lookup yields CDR1 MNHEY and CDR2 SVGAGI. Between the trimmed V and J ends, which lost 2 bases and 1 base, there was a span of 5 bases.

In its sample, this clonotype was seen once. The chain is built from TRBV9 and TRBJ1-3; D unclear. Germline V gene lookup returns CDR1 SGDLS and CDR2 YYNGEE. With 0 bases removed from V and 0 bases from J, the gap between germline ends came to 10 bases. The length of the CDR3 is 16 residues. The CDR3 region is CASSVDQASSGNTIYF. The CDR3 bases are TGTGCCAGCAGCGTAGATCAGGCCTCCTCTGGAAACACCATATATTTT.

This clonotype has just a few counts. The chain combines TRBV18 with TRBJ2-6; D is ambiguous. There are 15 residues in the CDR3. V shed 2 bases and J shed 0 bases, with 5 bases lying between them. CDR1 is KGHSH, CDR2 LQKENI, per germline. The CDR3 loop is CASSPGISGANVLTF. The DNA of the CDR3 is TGTGCCAGCTCACCAGGGATCTCTGGGGCCAACGTCCTGACTTTC.

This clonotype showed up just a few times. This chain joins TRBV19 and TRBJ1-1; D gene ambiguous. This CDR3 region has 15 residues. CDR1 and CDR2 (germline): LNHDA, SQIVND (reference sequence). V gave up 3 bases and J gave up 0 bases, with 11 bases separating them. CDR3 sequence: CASSMRVPMNTEAFF. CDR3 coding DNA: TGTGCCAGTAGTATGAGGGTCCCCATGAACACTGAAGCTTTCTTT. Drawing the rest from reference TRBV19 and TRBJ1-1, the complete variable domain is DGGITQSPKYLFRKEGQNVTLSCEQNLNHDAMYWYRQDPGQGLRLIYYSQIVNDFQKGDIAEGYSVSREKKESFPLTVTSAQKNPTAFYLCASSMRVPMNTEAFFGQGTRLTVV.

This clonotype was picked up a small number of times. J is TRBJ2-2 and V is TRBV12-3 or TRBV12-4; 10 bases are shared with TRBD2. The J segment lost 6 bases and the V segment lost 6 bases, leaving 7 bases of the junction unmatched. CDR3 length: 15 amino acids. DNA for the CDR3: TGTGCCAGCAGCTCCGGACTAGCGGAAGCCGGGGAGCTGTTTTTT. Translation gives CASSSGLAEAGELFF.

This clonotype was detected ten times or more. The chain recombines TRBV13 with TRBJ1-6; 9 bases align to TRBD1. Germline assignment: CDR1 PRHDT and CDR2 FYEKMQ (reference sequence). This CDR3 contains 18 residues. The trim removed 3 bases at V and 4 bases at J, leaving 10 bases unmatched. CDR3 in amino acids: CASSLGQGNTAYNSPLHF. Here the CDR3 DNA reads TGTGCCAGCAGCTTGGGACAGGGAAACACAGCGTATAATTCACCCCTCCACTTT.

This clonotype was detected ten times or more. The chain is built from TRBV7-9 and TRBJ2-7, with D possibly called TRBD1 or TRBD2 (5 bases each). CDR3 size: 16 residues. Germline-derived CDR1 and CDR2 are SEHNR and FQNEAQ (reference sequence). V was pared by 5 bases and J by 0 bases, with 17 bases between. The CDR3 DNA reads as TGTGCCAGCAGCCCTGGATCGGGACGCAGCTCCTACGAGCAGTACTTC. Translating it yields CASSPGSGRSSYEQYF.